This T cell receptor beta chain is from a study of T cells in Graves' hyperthyroidism and ophthalmopathy. The CDR3 spans 13 residues. Per germline, CDR1 SEHNR and CDR2 FQNEAQ (reference sequence). Authors of the study amplified TCR beta CDR3 regions from RNA transcripts. HTBI primers were used for first-round RT-PCR of the TCR CDR3. TCRdb recomputed calls from the multiplex PCR reads with MiXCR, one row per CDR3 protein. The table lists 560,000 or so distinct CDR3 sequences, around 45% of them singletons. This rearrangement joins TRBV7-9 to TRBJ2-5; 7 bases line up with TRBD2. The J call is uncertain, as TRBJ2-1 better fits the DNA end. This clonotype originated in a woman between 18 and 29 years old with Graves' hyperthyroidism. Source material: peripheral blood or thyroid tissue (not recorded which). DNA for the CDR3: TGTGCCAGCAGGAGGGAGGGATACAATGAGCAGTTCTTC. Encoded protein: CASRREGYNEQFF.